This TCR beta chain came from a study of control samples from healthy donors and cancer patients. Measured with immunoSEQ multiplex PCR; TCRdb has only the in-frame clones, and not every one. The data hold 100,000 to 150,000 clones, with roughly 90% observed a single time. This CDR3 spans 14 amino acids. Trimming took 7 bases from V and 0 from J, leaving 12 bases between them. Germline CDR1 MNHEY, CDR2 SVGAGI. Sequenced sample: blood. The sequence was collected from a woman aged 45 to 65 in good health. The J gene is TRBJ1-2, the V gene TRBV6-5; D not resolved. Written as DNA, the CDR3 is TGTGCCAGCACCAACACGGGAGCTAACTATGGCTACACCTTC. Amino acid sequence: CASTNTGANYGYTF.